Listed here is a single T cell receptor beta chain. Its antigen is as yet unknown. Here immunoSEQ multiplex PCR was the method, and the copy in TCRdb shows in-frame clones only, minus some. Of 60,000 to 75,000 clones in the sample, 95% were seen once. The sample originates from a study of human thymus T cells. Study-level points and caveats: As related research reported, thymic repertoires overlapped highly among unrelated individuals. Biased V and J segment usage appeared in thymus and peripheral blood.

There are 18 residues in the CDR3. With 0 bases clipped from V and 3 bases from J, the junction kept 11 bases outside the gene matches. Germline CDR1 is SQVTM and CDR2 is ANQGSEA. Thymic samples were excised during corrective heart operations. Donation was from healthy Finnish infants who were having corrective surgery that addressed congenital heart defects. The chain uses TRBV29-1 and TRBJ1-3; 10 nucleotides line up with TRBD1. The specimen was thymus tissue. This receptor was identified in a girl under three years old with a congenital heart defect but otherwise immunologically healthy. The CDR3 bases are TGCAGCGTTGAAGATCTTGACAGGGGGCAAGGGAGTGGAAACACCATATATTTT. This codes for CSVEDLDRGQGSGNTIYF.